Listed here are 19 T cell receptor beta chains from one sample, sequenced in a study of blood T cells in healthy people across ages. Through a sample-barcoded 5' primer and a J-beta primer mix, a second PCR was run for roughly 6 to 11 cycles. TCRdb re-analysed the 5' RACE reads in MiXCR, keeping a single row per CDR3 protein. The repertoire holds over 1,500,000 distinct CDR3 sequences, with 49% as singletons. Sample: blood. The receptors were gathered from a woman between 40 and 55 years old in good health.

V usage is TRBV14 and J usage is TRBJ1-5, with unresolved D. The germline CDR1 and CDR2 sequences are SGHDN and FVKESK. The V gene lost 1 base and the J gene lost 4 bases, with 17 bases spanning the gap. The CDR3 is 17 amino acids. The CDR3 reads CASSQGQAQLSNQPQHF. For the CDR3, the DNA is TGTGCCAGCAGCCAAGGCCAGGCCCAACTCTCTAATCAGCCCCAGCATTTT.

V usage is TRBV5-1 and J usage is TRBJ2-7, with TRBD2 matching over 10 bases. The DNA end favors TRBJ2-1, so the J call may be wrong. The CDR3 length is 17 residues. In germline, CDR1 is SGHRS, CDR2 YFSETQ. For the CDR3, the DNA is TGCGCCAGCAGCTTGGCCGCTAGCGGGGGCCTCTCCTACGAGCAGTTCTTC. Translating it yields CASSLAASGGLSYEQFF.

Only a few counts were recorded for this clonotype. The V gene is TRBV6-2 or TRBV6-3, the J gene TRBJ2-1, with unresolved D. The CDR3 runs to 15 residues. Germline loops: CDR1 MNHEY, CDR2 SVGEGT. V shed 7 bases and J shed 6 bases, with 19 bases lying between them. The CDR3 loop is CASTAILTIINEQFF. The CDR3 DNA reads TGTGCCAGCACCGCGATTTTGACCATAATCAATGAGCAGTTCTTC.

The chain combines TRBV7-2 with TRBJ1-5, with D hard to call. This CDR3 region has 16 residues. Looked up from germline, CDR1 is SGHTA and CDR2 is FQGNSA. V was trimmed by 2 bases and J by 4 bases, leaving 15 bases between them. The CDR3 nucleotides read TGTGCCAGCAGCTTAATTCTATTGTCAGGTAATCAGCCCCAGCATTTT. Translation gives CASSLILLSGNQPQHF.

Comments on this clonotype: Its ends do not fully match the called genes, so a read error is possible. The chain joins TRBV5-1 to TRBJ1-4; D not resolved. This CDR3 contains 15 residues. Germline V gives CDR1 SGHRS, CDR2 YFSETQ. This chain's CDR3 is CASSLDPATNEKLFF. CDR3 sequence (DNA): TGCGCCAGCAGCTTGGATCCCGCAACTAATGAAAAACTGTTTTTC.

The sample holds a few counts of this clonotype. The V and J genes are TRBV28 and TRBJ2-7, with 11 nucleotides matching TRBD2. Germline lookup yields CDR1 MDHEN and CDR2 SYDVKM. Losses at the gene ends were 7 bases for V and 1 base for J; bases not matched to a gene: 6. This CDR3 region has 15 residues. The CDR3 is CASTASGGPSYEQYF. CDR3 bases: TGTGCCAGCACCGCTAGCGGGGGGCCTTCCTACGAGCAGTACTTC.

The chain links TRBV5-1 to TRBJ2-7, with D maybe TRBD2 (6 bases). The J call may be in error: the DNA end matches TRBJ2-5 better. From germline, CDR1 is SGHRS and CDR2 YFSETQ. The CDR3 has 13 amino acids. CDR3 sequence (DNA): TGCGCCAGCACCCGTTGGAGCGGGGAGACCCAGTACTTC. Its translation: CASTRWSGETQYF.

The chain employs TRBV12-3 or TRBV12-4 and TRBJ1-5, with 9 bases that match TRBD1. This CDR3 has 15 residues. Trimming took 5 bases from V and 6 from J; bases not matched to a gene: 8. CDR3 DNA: TGTGCCAGCAGTCATTCACAGGGGGCGGGTCAGCCCCAGCATTTT. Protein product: CASSHSQGAGQPQHF.

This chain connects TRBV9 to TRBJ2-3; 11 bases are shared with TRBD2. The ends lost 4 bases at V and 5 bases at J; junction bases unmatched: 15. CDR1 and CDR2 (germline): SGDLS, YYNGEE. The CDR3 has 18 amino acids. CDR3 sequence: CASSRKGVLAGARDTQYF. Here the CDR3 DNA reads TGTGCCAGCAGCCGAAAAGGTGTACTAGCGGGGGCCAGAGATACGCAGTATTTT.

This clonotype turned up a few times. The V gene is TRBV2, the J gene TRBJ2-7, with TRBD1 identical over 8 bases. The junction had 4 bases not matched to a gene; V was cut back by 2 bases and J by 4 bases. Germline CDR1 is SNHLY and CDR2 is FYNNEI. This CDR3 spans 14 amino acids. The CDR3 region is CASSEQGAGYEQYF. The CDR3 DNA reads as TGTGCCAGCAGTGAACAGGGGGCGGGATACGAGCAGTACTTC.

The CDR3 nucleotides are TGTGCCAGCAGCTCGACTAGCGGGGGAGGATACAATGAGCAGTACTTC. Its protein is CASSSTSGGGYNEQYF. V usage is TRBV7-9 and J usage is TRBJ2-4, with 12 positions matching TRBD2. The CDR3 runs to 16 residues. V shed 4 bases, J shed 13 bases, and the junction held 14 bases outside the gene matches. The germline V gene encodes CDR1 SEHNR and CDR2 FQNEAQ (reference sequence).

The CDR3 is CATSDRGGGELFF. For the CDR3, the DNA is TGTGCCACCAGTGATAGGGGAGGCGGGGAGCTGTTTTTT. The chain joins TRBV24-1 to TRBJ2-2; D might be TRBD2 (6 bases). The CDR3 totals 13 residues. V lost 3 bases to trimming and J lost 7 bases, with 8 bases between them. The germline CDR1 and CDR2 sequences are KGHDR and SFDVKD.

The CDR3 sequence: CASSYSWGALRETRYF. The CDR3 coding sequence is TGTGCCAGCAGCTACAGTTGGGGGGCGCTAAGAGAGACCCGGTACTTC. The chain combines TRBV7-2 with TRBJ2-7, with D perhaps matching TRBD1 or TRBD2 (6 bases each). This CDR3 is built from 16 residues. Trimming left V 4 bases short and J 12 bases short, with 28 bases between. Germline CDR1 SGHTA, CDR2 FQGNSA. The entire variable domain, with the rest obtained from reference TRBV7-2 and TRBJ2-7, is as follows: GAGVSQSPSNKVTEKGKDVELRCDPISGHTALYWYRQSLGQGLEFLIYFQGNSAPDKSGLPSDRFSAERTGGSVSTLTIQRTQQEDSAVYLCASSYSWGALRETRYFGPGTRLTVT.

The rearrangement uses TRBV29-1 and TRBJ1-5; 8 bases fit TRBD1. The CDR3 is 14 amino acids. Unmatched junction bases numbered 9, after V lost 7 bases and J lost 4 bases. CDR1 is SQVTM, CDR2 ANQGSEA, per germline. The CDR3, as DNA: TGCAGCGCCATGGAGGGGACAGGAAATCAGCCCCAGCATTTT. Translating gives CSAMEGTGNQPQHF.

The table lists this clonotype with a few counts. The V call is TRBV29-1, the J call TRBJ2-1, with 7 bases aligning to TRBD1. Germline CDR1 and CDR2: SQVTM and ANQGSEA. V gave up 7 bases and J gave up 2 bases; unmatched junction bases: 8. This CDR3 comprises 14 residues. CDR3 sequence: CSALWTGAYNEQFF. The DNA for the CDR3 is TGCAGCGCCTTATGGACAGGAGCCTACAATGAGCAGTTCTTC.

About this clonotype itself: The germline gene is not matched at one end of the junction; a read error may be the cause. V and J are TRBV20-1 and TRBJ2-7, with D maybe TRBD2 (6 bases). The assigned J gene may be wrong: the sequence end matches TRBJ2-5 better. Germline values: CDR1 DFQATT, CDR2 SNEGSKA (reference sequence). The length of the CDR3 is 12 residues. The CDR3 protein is CGAPIGGETQYF. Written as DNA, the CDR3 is TGCGGTGCCCCCATCGGGGGAGAGACCCAGTACTTC.

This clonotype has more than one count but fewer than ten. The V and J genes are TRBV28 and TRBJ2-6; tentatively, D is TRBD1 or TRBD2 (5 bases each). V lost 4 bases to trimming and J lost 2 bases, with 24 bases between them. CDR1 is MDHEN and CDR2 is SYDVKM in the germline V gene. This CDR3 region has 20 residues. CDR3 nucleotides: TGTGCCAGCAGTTCTATGTTGAAACCGGGACCTACGACTGGGGCCAACGTCCTGACTTTC. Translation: CASSSMLKPGPTTGANVLTF.

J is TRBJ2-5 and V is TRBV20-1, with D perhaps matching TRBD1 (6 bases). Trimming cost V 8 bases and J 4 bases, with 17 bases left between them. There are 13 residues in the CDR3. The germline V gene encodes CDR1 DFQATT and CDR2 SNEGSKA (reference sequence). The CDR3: CSKGQRVPETQYF. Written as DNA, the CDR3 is TGCAGTAAGGGACAACGGGTTCCAGAGACCCAGTACTTC.

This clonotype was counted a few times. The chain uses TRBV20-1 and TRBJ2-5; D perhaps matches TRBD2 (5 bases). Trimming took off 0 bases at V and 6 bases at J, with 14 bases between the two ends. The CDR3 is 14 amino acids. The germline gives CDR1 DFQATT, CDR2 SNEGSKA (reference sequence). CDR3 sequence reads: CSARDPRDGKTQYF. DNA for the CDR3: TGCAGTGCTAGAGATCCCCGGGATGGGAAGACCCAGTACTTC.